This TCR beta chain was identified during a study of cytomegalovirus exposure and HLA in healthy donors. Study details: The same platform used for the 666 first-cohort repertoires was also used for the 95 to 150 validation repertoires, as a later analysis reported. General study points: A classifier reportedly called cytomegalovirus status with high sensitivity and specificity. The study designated roughly 160 TCR beta chains cytomegalovirus-associated.

In regard to this clone: The antigen is unknown. Other DNA sequences within the sample encode an identical CDR3.

This CDR3 contains 15 residues. The germline V gene has CDR1 GTSNPN and CDR2 SVGIG (reference sequence). The germline V and J ends were trimmed by 5 bases and 0 bases, with 16 bases remaining between them. This table comes from immunoSEQ multiplex PCR, and its TCRdb copy is limited to in-frame clones, with some not included. The sample has roughly 63,000 clones, 70% to 90% seen once. This TCR was recovered from a woman aged 18-29 years in good health and CMV-seronegative. This chain links TRBV30 with TRBJ1-2; possible D gene TRBD1, 6 bases. Specimen: PBMCs. CDR3 nucleotides: TGTGCCTGGGCTACGGGGGGGGGCGCTAACTATGGCTACACCTTC. Its translation: CAWATGGGANYGYTF.